This record covers a single T cell receptor beta chain. The antigen remains undetermined. Sequencing was performed with immunoSEQ multiplex PCR; in TCRdb, only in-frame clones are kept and a portion is missing. This table holds roughly 120,000 clones, 70% to 85% found once. The source of the sample is a study of T cell responses to AZD1222 COVID-19 vaccine. Study-level findings and limits: AZD1222 recipients seropositive at baseline numbered only six.

Sample: peripheral blood, taken on day 0 of AZD1222 vaccination. This sequence was found in an adult in good health.

CDR3 in amino acids: CASSLDTNYGYTF. For the CDR3, the DNA is TGTGCCAGCAGCTTGGACACCAACTATGGCTACACCTTC. The gene calls are TRBV5-4 and TRBJ1-2; D is undetermined. The CDR3 is 13 residues long. The germline V and J ends were trimmed by 0 bases and 2 bases, with 5 bases remaining between them. CDR1 is SGHNT and CDR2 is YYREEE in the germline V gene (reference sequence).